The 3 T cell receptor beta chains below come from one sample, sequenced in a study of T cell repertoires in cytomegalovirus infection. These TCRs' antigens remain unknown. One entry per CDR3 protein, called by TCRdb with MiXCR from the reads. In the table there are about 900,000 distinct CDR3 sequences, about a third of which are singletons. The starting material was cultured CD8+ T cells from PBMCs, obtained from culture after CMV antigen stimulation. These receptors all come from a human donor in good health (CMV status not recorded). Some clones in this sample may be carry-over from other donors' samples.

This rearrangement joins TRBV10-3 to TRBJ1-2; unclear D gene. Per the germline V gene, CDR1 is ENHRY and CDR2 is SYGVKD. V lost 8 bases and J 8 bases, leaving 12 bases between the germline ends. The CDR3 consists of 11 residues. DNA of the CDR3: TGTGCCATCTCTTTACGGGCCGGCTACACCTTC. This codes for CAISLRAGYTF.

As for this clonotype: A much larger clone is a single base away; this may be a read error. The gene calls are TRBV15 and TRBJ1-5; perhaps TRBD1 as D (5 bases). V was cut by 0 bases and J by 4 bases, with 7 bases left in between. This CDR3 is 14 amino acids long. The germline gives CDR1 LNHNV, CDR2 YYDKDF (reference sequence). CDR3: CATSRDGGNQPQHF. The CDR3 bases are TGTGCCACCAGCAGAGACGGGGGAAATCAGCCCCAGCATTTT.

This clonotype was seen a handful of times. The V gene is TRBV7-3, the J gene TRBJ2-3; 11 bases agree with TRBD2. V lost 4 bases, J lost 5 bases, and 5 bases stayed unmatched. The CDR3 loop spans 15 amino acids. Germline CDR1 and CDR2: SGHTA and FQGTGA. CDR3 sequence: CASSSTSGALDTQYF. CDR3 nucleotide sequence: TGTGCCAGCAGCTCGACTAGCGGGGCGCTAGATACGCAGTATTTT.